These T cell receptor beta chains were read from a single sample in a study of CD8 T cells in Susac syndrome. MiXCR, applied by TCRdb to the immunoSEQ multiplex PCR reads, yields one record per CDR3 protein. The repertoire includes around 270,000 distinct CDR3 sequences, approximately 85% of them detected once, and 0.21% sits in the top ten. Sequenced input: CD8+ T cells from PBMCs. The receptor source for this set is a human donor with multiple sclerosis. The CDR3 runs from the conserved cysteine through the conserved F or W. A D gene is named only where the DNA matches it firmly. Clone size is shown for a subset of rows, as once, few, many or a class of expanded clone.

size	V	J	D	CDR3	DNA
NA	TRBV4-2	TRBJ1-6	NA	CASSQEIGGREGSPLHF	TGTGCCAGCAGCCAAGAAATCGGAGGCAGGGAGGGATCACCCCTCCACTTT
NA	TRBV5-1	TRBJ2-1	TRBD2	CASSPLAGLDYNEQFF	TGCGCCAGCAGCCCGTTAGCGGGGCTTGACTACAATGAGCAGTTCTTC
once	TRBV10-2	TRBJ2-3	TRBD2	CASTLAGGADTQYF	TGCGCCAGCACACTAGCGGGAGGGGCAGATACGCAGTATTTT
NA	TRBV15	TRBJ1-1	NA	CATSKAGDGTEAFF	TGTGCCACCAGCAAAGCTGGGGACGGCACTGAAGCTTTCTTT
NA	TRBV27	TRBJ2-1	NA	CASSYGTGNEQFF	TGTGCCAGCAGTTATGGAACGGGCAATGAGCAGTTCTTC
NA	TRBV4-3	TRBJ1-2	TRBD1	CASSQGDRAFDGYTF	TGCGCCAGCAGCCAGGGGGACAGGGCTTTTGATGGCTACACCTTC
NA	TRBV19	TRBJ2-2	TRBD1	CASSITGANTGELFF	TGTGCCAGTAGTATTACAGGGGCAAACACCGGGGAGCTGTTTTTT
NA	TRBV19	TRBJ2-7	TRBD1	CASKITGTGIYEQYF	TGTGCCAGTAAGATAACCGGGACAGGAATCTACGAGCAGTACTTC
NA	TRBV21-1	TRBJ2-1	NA	CASSKRASFNDEQFF	TGTGCCAGCAGCAAGAGGGCCAGCTTTAACGATGAGCAGTTCTTC
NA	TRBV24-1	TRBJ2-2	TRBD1	CATSDQRQGVSGELFF	TGTGCCACCAGTGATCAAAGGCAGGGGGTTTCCGGGGAGCTGTTTTTT
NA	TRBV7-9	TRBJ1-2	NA	CASSVPVGPYYGYTF	TGTGCCAGCAGCGTTCCAGTAGGGCCCTACTATGGCTACACCTTC
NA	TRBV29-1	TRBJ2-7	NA	CSVEDPVSYEQYF	TGCAGCGTTGAAGATCCTGTCTCCTACGAGCAGTACTTC
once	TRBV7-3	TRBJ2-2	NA	CASSPAGIPGELFF	TGTGCCAGCAGCCCCGCGGGTATCCCCGGGGAGCTGTTTTTT
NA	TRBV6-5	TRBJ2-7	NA	CASRGWRGTSYEQYF	TGTGCCAGCCGAGGATGGAGGGGAACCTCCTACGAGCAGTACTTC
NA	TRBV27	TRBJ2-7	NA	CASGAGKAYEQYF	TGTGCCAGCGGCGCAGGGAAGGCGTACGAGCAGTACTTC
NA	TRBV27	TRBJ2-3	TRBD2	CASSPWSGVYTDTQYF	TGTGCCAGCAGTCCATGGAGCGGGGTCTACACAGATACGCAGTATTTT
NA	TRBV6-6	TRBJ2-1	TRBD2	CASSYWTSGRFNEQFF	TGTGCCAGCAGTTACTGGACTAGCGGGAGGTTCAATGAGCAGTTCTTC
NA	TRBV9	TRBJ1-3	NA	CASSVVAQGASSGNTIYF	TGTGCCAGCAGCGTAGTAGCCCAGGGTGCCAGCTCTGGAAACACCATATATTTT
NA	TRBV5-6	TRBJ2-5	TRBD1	CASSNRDRGWQETQYF	TGTGCCAGCAGTAACCGGGACAGGGGGTGGCAAGAGACCCAGTACTTC
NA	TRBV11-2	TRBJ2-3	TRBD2	CASSGLAGATDTQYF	TGTGCCAGCAGCGGGCTAGCGGGAGCCACAGATACGCAGTATTTT
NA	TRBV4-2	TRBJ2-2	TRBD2	CASSQDLLLGLAGNTGELFF	TGTGCCAGCAGCCAAGATTTGTTGTTGGGACTAGCGGGGAACACCGGGGAGCTGTTTTTT
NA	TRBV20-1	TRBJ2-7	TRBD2	CSARPGLADYEQYF	TGCAGTGCTCGCCCGGGACTAGCAGACTACGAGCAGTACTTC
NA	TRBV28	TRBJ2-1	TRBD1	CASSRNANPGQPRDEQFF	TGTGCCAGCAGTCGAAACGCGAACCCGGGACAGCCTAGGGATGAGCAGTTCTTC
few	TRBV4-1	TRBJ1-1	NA	CASSQERGLHEAFF	TGCGCCAGCAGCCAGGAGCGGGGGTTACATGAAGCTTTCTTT
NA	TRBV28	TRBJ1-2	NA	CASSLTGARGYTF	TGTGCCAGCAGTTTAACGGGGGCGCGAGGCTACACCTTC
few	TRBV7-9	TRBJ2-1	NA	CASSIRGGQPWNEQFF	TGTGCCAGCAGCATCCGGGGGGGACAGCCTTGGAATGAGCAGTTCTTC
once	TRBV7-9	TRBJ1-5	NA	CASSLGGDARGNQPQHF	TGTGCCAGCAGCCTTGGGGGGGACGCCCGGGGCAATCAGCCCCAGCATTTT
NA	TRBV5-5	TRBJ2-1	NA	CASSLSGASSYNEQFF	TGTGCCAGCAGCTTGTCAGGGGCGAGCTCCTACAATGAGCAGTTCTTC
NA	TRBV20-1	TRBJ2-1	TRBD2	CSAAASGTYNEQFF	TGCAGTGCGGCGGCTAGCGGGACCTACAATGAGCAGTTCTTC
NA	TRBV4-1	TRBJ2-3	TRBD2	CASSPSVRLAGVMWTDTQYF	TGCGCCAGCAGCCCAAGCGTAAGACTAGCGGGAGTTATGTGGACAGATACGCAGTATTTT
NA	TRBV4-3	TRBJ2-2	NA	CASSHASALEGELFF	TGCGCCAGCAGCCACGCATCGGCCCTAGAGGGGGAGCTGTTTTTT
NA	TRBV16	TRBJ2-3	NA	CASSQSRQGPDTQYF	TGTGCCAGCAGCCAATCGAGGCAGGGCCCCGATACGCAGTATTTT
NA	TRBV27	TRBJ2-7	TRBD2	CASSYRGAYEQYF	TGTGCCAGCAGTTACCGGGGGGCCTACGAGCAGTACTTC
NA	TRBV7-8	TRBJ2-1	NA	CASNLGGNEQFF	TGTGCCAGCAACTTAGGCGGCAATGAGCAGTTCTTC
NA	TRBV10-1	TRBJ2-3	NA	CATRDATVPGDTQYF	TGCGCCACTCGAGACGCGACCGTCCCGGGGGATACGCAGTATTTT
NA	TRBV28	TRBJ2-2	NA	CASSLGYNTGELFF	TGTGCCAGCAGTTTGGGATATAACACCGGGGAGCTGTTTTTT
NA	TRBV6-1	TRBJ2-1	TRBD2	CASSGPGSGRVGYNEQFF	TGTGCCAGCAGTGGCCCGGGTAGCGGGAGGGTGGGGTACAATGAGCAGTTCTTC
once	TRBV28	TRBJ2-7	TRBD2	CASSRGLALDYEQYF	TGTGCCAGCAGTCGAGGACTAGCTTTGGACTACGAGCAGTACTTC
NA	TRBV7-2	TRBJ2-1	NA	CASSLDTYNEQFF	TGTGCCAGCAGCTTAGACACATACAATGAGCAGTTCTTC
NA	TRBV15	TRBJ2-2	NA	CATSRADGTGELFF	TGTGCCACCAGCAGAGCGGACGGAACCGGGGAGCTGTTTTTT
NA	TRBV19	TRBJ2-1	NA	CASSIEGASSYNEQFF	TGTGCCAGTAGTATAGAGGGCGCGAGCTCCTACAATGAGCAGTTCTTC
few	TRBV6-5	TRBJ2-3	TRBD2	CASIPPGLAGWRTDTQYF	TGTGCCAGCATTCCTCCGGGACTAGCGGGGTGGAGGACAGATACGCAGTATTTT
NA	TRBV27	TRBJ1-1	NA	CASSLTPNMNTEAFF	TGTGCCAGCAGTTTAACCCCGAATATGAACACTGAAGCTTTCTTT
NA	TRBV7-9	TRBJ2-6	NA	CASSLSLTGANVLTF	TGTGCCAGCAGCTTATCACTAACTGGGGCCAACGTCCTGACTTTC
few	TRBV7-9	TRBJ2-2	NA	CASSPRLNTGELFF	TGTGCCAGCAGTCCCCGGTTGAACACCGGGGAGCTGTTTTTT
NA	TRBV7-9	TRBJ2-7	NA	CASSLPGTPYEQYF	TGTGCCAGCAGCTTACCAGGGACCCCCTACGAGCAGTACTTC
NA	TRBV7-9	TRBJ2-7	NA	CASSISHPGAVPGEQYF	TGTGCCAGCAGTATATCCCACCCGGGGGCCGTTCCCGGCGAGCAGTACTTC
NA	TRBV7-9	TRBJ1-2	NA	CASSPPDSGNYGYTF	TGTGCCAGCAGCCCTCCGGACTCCGGCAACTATGGCTACACCTTC
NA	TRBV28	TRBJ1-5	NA	CASSPEGISNQPQHF	TGTGCCAGCAGTCCCGAGGGAATTAGCAATCAGCCCCAGCATTTT
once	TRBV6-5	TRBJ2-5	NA	CASSYSGGVRKETQYF	TGTGCCAGCAGTTACTCGGGGGGCGTTCGGAAAGAGACCCAGTACTTC
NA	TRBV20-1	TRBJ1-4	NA	CSARLGWPGREKLFF	TGCAGTGCTAGGCTGGGGTGGCCGGGAAGGGAAAAACTGTTTTTT
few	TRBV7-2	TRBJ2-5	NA	CASSLVALATEETQYF	TGTGCCAGCAGCTTAGTGGCGCTAGCGACTGAAGAGACCCAGTACTTC
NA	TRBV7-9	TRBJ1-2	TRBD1	CASSLGTGAHGYAF	TGTGCCAGCAGCCTTGGGACAGGGGCTCACGGCTACGCCTTC
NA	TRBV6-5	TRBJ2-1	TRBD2	CASSYSRTSGGVNEQFF	TGTGCCAGCAGTTACTCGAGGACTAGCGGGGGGGTCAATGAGCAGTTCTTC
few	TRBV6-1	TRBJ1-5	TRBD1	CASRPPTGYHQPQHF	TGTGCCAGCAGACCCCCGACAGGGTATCATCAGCCCCAGCATTTT
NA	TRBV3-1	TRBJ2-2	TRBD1	CASSEWTGLNTGELFF	TGTGCCAGCAGCGAATGGACAGGGCTCAACACCGGGGAGCTGTTTTTT
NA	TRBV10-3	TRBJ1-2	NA	CAISDPGGLNYGYTF	TGTGCCATCAGTGATCCGGGGGGACTGAACTATGGCTACACCTTC
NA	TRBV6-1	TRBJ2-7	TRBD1	CASSLRQGLSYEQYF	TGTGCCAGCAGTCTTCGACAGGGCCTCTCCTACGAGCAGTACTTC
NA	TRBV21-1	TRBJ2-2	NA	CASSKATAGAGELFF	TGTGCCAGCAGCAAAGCAACTGCAGGGGCCGGGGAGCTGTTTTTT
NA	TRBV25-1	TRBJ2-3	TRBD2	CASSGLAVTDTQYF	TGTGCCAGCAGTGGACTAGCGGTCACAGATACGCAGTATTTT